A selection of T cell receptor beta chains follows, all from one sample in a study of human T cells and chemical hapten exposure. TCRdb processed the 5' RACE reads anew with MiXCR; each CDR3 protein has one entry. This table has 110,000 or so distinct CDR3 sequences, approximately 20% appearing once. The origin of the receptors is a human donor in good health. Each CDR3 is given with its conserved first and last residue. D genes are given only for firm matches. Clone size is shown for a subset of rows, as once, few, many or a class of expanded clone.

CDR3aa	CDR3nt	abundance	v_gene	j_gene	len	d_gene
CASSPRPGGGQGADYGYTF	TGTGCCAGCAGCCCACGCCCTGGCGGTGGGCAGGGGGCCGACTATGGCTACACCTTC	few	TRBV7-8	TRBJ1-2	19	TRBD1
CATSRDNSSSYYVKNIQYF	TGTGCCACCAGCAGAGATAACAGTTCCTCCTATTATGTCAAAAACATTCAGTACTTC	many	TRBV15	TRBJ2-4	19	NA
CASSLRTGPDEQYF	TGCGCCAGCAGCTTACGGACAGGGCCGGACGAGCAGTACTTC	few	TRBV5-1	TRBJ2-7	14	TRBD1
CASSLRTRSYNEQFF	TGTGCCAGCAGCTTAAGAACTAGATCCTACAATGAGCAGTTCTTC	NA	TRBV11-2	TRBJ2-1	15	NA
CASSFVSWQATNEKLFF	TGTGCCAGCAGTTTTGTTTCCTGGCAGGCAACTAATGAAAAACTGTTTTTT	few	TRBV12-3/TRBV12-4	TRBJ1-4	17	NA
CATSKGARSNQPQHF	TGTGCCACCAGCAAGGGGGCGAGGAGCAATCAGCCCCAGCATTTT	few	TRBV15	TRBJ1-5	15	TRBD1
CASSLSGTRNEKLFF	TGTGCCAGCAGTTTATCGGGGACCAGGAATGAAAAACTGTTTTTT	NA	TRBV28	TRBJ1-4	15	NA
CASSQKWGQGAREELFF	TGTGCCAGCAGCCAGAAATGGGGACAGGGGGCTCGGGAGGAGCTGTTTTTT	few	TRBV11-2	TRBJ2-2	17	TRBD1
CASSYGAEVAETGELFF	TGTGCCAGCAGTTACGGAGCAGAAGTAGCGGAAACCGGGGAGCTGTTTTTT	few	TRBV6-6	TRBJ2-2	17	NA
CASSLTGNQPQHF	TGTGCCAGCAGCCTTACAGGGAATCAGCCCCAGCATTTT	many	TRBV7-3	TRBJ1-5	13	NA
CASSLENSGQETQYF	TGTGCCAGCAGCTTGGAGAATAGCGGTCAAGAGACCCAGTACTTC	few	TRBV11-1	TRBJ2-5	15	NA
CSVEDAVSSNQPQHF	TGCAGCGTTGAAGATGCAGTATCGAGCAATCAGCCCCAGCATTTT	many	TRBV29-1	TRBJ1-5	15	NA
CASSGQKNTEAFF	TGTGCCAGCTCCGGCCAGAAGAACACTGAAGCTTTCTTT	few	TRBV7-3	TRBJ1-1	13	NA
CASSLGGGSEGDTF	TGCGCCAGCAGCTTGGGCGGCGGGAGTGAAGGCGACACCTTC	once	TRBV5-1	TRBJ1-2	14	NA
CASPQGGGDYGYTF	TGTGCCAGCCCACAGGGAGGAGGTGACTATGGCTACACCTTC	NA	TRBV18	TRBJ1-2	14	NA
CASRQGDEQFF	TGTGCCAGCCGACAGGGAGATGAGCAGTTCTTC	NA	TRBV6-6	TRBJ2-1	11	TRBD1
CSVAGGDIDGYTF	TGCAGCGTGGCAGGGGGAGATATTGATGGCTACACCTTC	few	TRBV29-1	TRBJ1-2	13	TRBD1
CASSLTRLRGEKLFF	TGTGCCAGCAGCTTAACGAGGTTGAGGGGTGAAAAACTGTTTTTT	NA	TRBV7-6	TRBJ1-4	15	NA
CASSRRTLSGPQETQYF	TGTGCCAGCAGTCGCCGGACTCTCTCGGGACCCCAAGAGACCCAGTACTTC	few	TRBV12-3/TRBV12-4	TRBJ2-5	17	NA
CASSTEAHDRPDTQYF	TGTGCCAGCAGTACAGAGGCGCACGACCGTCCAGATACGCAGTATTTT	NA	TRBV4-2	TRBJ2-3	16	NA
CAWSRQGNEQFF	TGTGCCTGGAGCCGGCAGGGCAATGAGCAGTTCTTC	NA	TRBV30	TRBJ2-1	12	NA
CASSYATGGGEKLFF	TGTGCCAGCAGTTACGCGACAGGAGGGGGTGAAAAACTGTTTTTT	few	TRBV6-5	TRBJ1-4	15	NA